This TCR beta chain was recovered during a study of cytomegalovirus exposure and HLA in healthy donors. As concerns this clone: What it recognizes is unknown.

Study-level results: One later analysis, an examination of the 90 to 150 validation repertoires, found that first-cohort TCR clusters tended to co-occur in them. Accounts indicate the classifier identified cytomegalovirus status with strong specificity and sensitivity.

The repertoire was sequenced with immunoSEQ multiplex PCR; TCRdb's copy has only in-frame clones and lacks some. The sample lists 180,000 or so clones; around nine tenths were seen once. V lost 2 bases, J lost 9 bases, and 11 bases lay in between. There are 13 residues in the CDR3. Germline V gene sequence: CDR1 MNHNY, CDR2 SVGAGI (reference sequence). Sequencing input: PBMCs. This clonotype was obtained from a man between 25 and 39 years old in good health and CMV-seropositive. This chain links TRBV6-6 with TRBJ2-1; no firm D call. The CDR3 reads CASSYGNLSEQFF. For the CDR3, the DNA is TGTGCCAGCAGTTACGGAAACCTGAGTGAGCAGTTCTTC.